The 28 T cell receptor beta chains below come from one sample, sequenced in a study of shared clonotypes between healthy human individuals. The table came from immunoSEQ multiplex PCR; TCRdb's copy has only in-frame clones and leaves some out. The table has 2,500,000 or so clones, approximately 90% seen once. The sequencing sample was made of naive CD4+ T cells sorted from blood. The sample's subset: CD45RA+ positively selected. These receptor sequences come from a man younger than 30 in good health.

This chain links TRBV2 with TRBJ1-1, with unresolved D. Looked up from germline, CDR1 is SNHLY and CDR2 is FYNNEI. This CDR3 comprises 14 residues. V was pared by 0 bases and J by 8 bases, with 13 bases between. As DNA, the CDR3 is TGTGCCAGCAGTGAAGCGGGTTTCAGAGGGGAAGCTTTCTTT. It is translated as CASSEAGFRGEAFF.

The V gene is TRBV5-1, the J gene TRBJ1-1; TRBD1 matches at 11 bases. Germline CDR1 is SGHRS and CDR2 is YFSETQ. V lost 4 bases to trimming and J lost 5 bases; unmatched junction nucleotides: 13. This CDR3 region has 17 residues. CDR3: CASSAQTGTGGRTEAFF. The CDR3 DNA follows: TGCGCCAGCAGCGCCCAGACCGGGACAGGGGGACGAACTGAAGCTTTCTTT.

The chain employs TRBV19 and TRBJ1-1; 7 bases align to TRBD1. CDR1 is LNHDA and CDR2 is SQIVND in the germline V gene (reference sequence). The CDR3 is made up of 12 amino acids. The trim removed 5 bases at V and 9 bases at J, leaving 6 bases unmatched. The CDR3 DNA is TGTGCCAGTAGTGTCGCGACAGGGAAAGCTTTCTTT. Protein product: CASSVATGKAFF. Full variable domain (outside the CDR3, taken from reference TRBV19 and TRBJ1-1): DGGITQSPKYLFRKEGQNVTLSCEQNLNHDAMYWYRQDPGQGLRLIYYSQIVNDFQKGDIAEGYSVSREKKESFPLTVTSAQKNPTAFYLCASSVATGKAFFGQGTRLTVV.

This sequence joins TRBV6-1 and TRBJ2-7; 8 nucleotides align to TRBD1. The germline gives CDR1 MNHNS, CDR2 SASEGT. This CDR3 has 13 amino acids. Trimming cost V 7 bases and J 6 bases; bases outside gene matches: 8. In DNA form, the CDR3 reads TGTGCCAGCAAGAGACAGGGGAGTGGCGAGCAGTACTTC. As protein: CASKRQGSGEQYF.

This clone occurred once. The chain is built from TRBV27 and TRBJ2-7, with D perhaps being TRBD1 or TRBD2 (6 bases each). This CDR3 spans 15 amino acids. Germline-derived CDR1 and CDR2 are MNHEY and SMNVEV (reference sequence). V was cut by 2 bases and J by 1 base, with 12 bases left in between. For the CDR3, the DNA is TGTGCCAGCAGTTTACGCGAGGGGGGATCCTACGAGCAGTACTTC. Translating it yields CASSLREGGSYEQYF.

The chain's CDR3 is CASSQALQGLNSPLHF. CDR3 in DNA: TGCGCCAGCAGCCAAGCGTTACAGGGGCTAAATTCACCCCTCCACTTT. The J gene is TRBJ1-6, the V gene TRBV4-1, with 7 bases fitting TRBD1. The V and J ends lost 1 base and 7 bases, in that order; junction bases with no gene match: 7. Germline values: CDR1 MGHRA, CDR2 YSYEKL. There are 16 residues in the CDR3.

The rearrangement links TRBV6-5 to TRBJ2-7, with D unclear. The CDR3 spans 14 residues. Trimming left V 0 bases short and J 4 bases short, with 10 bases between. Germline lookup yields CDR1 MNHEY and CDR2 SVGAGI. The CDR3 spells CASSYSPGKYEQYF. The DNA of the CDR3 is TGTGCCAGCAGTTACTCCCCCGGCAAGTACGAGCAGTACTTC.

In nucleotides, the CDR3 is TGTGCCAGCAGCTTGGTTCTAGCCGAGACCCAGTACTTC. Translating gives CASSLVLAETQYF. The chain employs TRBV5-5 and TRBJ2-5, with D tentatively TRBD2 (5 bases). CDR1 and CDR2 (germline): SGHKS, YYEKEE (reference sequence). Between the trimmed V and J ends, which lost 0 bases and 5 bases, there was a span of 8 bases. This CDR3 has 13 amino acids. The full variable domain, completed using reference TRBV5-5 and TRBJ2-5, is DAGVTQSPTHLIKTRGQQVTLRCSPISGHKSVSWYQQVLGQGPQFIFQYYEKEERGRGNFPDRFSARQFPNYSSELNVNALLLGDSALYLCASSLVLAETQYFGPGTRLLVL.

Turning to this clone: The same CDR3 also results from other DNA sequences found in this sample. V and J are TRBV19 and TRBJ2-3; tentative D call: TRBD2 (5 bases). Trimming took 5 bases from V and 5 from J, leaving 8 bases between them. The CDR3 consists of 12 residues. Per the germline V gene, CDR1 is LNHDA and CDR2 is SQIVND (reference sequence). The CDR3: CASSPRGDTQYF. The CDR3 nucleotides read TGTGCCAGTAGTCCCCGGGGAGATACGCAGTATTTT.

In DNA form, the CDR3 reads TGTGCCACCAGCAGAGATGTGGGGGGTCCTAGCACAGATACGCAGTATTTT. Translation: CATSRDVGGPSTDTQYF. The gene calls are TRBV15 and TRBJ2-3; tentatively, D is TRBD2 (6 bases). CDR3 length: 17 residues. Per the germline V gene, CDR1 is LNHNV and CDR2 is YYDKDF (reference sequence). Trimming stripped 0 bases from V and 0 bases from J, with 13 bases between.

The genes are TRBV14 and TRBJ2-2; possibly TRBD2 for D (6 bases). This CDR3 is built from 15 residues. Trimming left V 0 bases short and J 4 bases short, with 9 bases between. Germline values: CDR1 SGHDN, CDR2 FVKESK. The CDR3, as DNA: TGTGCCAGCAGCCAAGAGGGGACTTTCACCGGGGAGCTGTTTTTT. This encodes CASSQEGTFTGELFF.

This sequence joins TRBV5-6 and TRBJ1-1; 9 bases align to TRBD1. This CDR3 spans 16 amino acids. Looked up from germline, CDR1 is SGHDT and CDR2 is YYEEEE. J gave up 0 bases and V 2 bases, and 5 bases lay outside the gene matches. The CDR3 region is CASSFRTGAMNTEAFF. The CDR3 nucleotides are TGTGCCAGCAGCTTTAGGACAGGGGCCATGAACACTGAAGCTTTCTTT.

V gene TRBV7-2 combines with J gene TRBJ2-1; 7 nucleotides line up with TRBD2. The CDR3 loop spans 17 amino acids. CDR1 is SGHTA and CDR2 is FQGNSA in the germline V gene. Germline trimming cut 1 base from V and 0 bases from J; bases unmatched to any gene: 6. CDR3 coding DNA: TGTGCCAGCAGCTTAGTATGGGGCGGGAGCTCCTACAATGAGCAGTTCTTC. Translating it yields CASSLVWGGSSYNEQFF.

The chain recombines TRBV28 with TRBJ1-5; TRBD1 matches at 7 bases. V was clipped by 4 bases and J by 7 bases; unmatched bases: 10. Per the germline V gene, CDR1 is MDHEN and CDR2 is SYDVKM. This CDR3 is 15 amino acids long. The CDR3 sequence is CASSSSDREGQPQHF. CDR3 bases: TGTGCCAGCAGTTCTTCAGACAGGGAAGGACAGCCCCAGCATTTT.

Only one count was recorded for this clone. This rearrangement joins TRBV10-3 to TRBJ2-5; D gene ambiguous. Germline V gene sequence: CDR1 ENHRY, CDR2 SYGVKD. V was clipped by 8 bases and J by 5 bases, with 12 bases between them. This CDR3 comprises 12 residues. The CDR3 region is CAIGRPQETQYF. CDR3 sequence (DNA): TGTGCCATCGGCAGGCCTCAGGAGACCCAGTACTTC.

The chain couples TRBV5-1 to TRBJ2-7; TRBD1 matches 10 bases. CDR3 size: 12 residues. V lost 4 bases and J lost 8; bases outside the gene matches: 3. Germline V gene data show CDR1 as SGHRS and CDR2 as YFSETQ. As DNA, the CDR3 is TGCGCCAGCAGCGAGGGACAGGGGAAGCAGTACTTC. Protein: CASSEGQGKQYF.

In the case of this clone: This specimen includes other DNA sequences encoding the same CDR3. This chain joins TRBV5-4 and TRBJ2-1, with TRBD2 matching 10 bases. CDR1 and CDR2 (germline): SGHNT, YYREEE (reference sequence). Trimming removed 5 bases from V and 4 bases from J; junction bases left unmatched: 6. The CDR3 extends over 15 amino acids. CDR3 bases: TGTGCCAGCAGTCGGACTAGCGGAGGGTACAATGAGCAGTTCTTC. This codes for CASSRTSGGYNEQFF.

This clone has just one count. The chain combines TRBV6-5 with TRBJ1-2; a weak D match, TRBD1 (5 bases). The CDR3 sequence is 13 residues long. V was pared by 5 bases and J by 4 bases, with 11 bases between. The germline CDR1 and CDR2 sequences are MNHEY and SVGAGI. CDR3 nucleotide sequence: TGTGCCAGCAGTCAGGGAATCCGCTATGGCTACACCTTC. The encoded protein is CASSQGIRYGYTF.

In its sample, this clone was seen once. This chain joins TRBV9 and TRBJ2-7, with D perhaps given as TRBD1 or TRBD2 (5 bases each). Trimming took 2 bases from V and 6 from J, leaving 15 bases between them. The CDR3 sequence is 14 residues long. Per germline, CDR1 SGDLS and CDR2 YYNGEE. The CDR3 spells CASSVDAPGLEQYF. CDR3 nucleotide sequence: TGTGCCAGCAGCGTGGACGCCCCGGGGCTCGAGCAGTACTTC.

With regard to this clone: The identical CDR3 is also encoded by other nucleotide sequences in the sample. This sequence joins TRBV7-2 and TRBJ2-3; D unclear. The V and J ends lost 5 bases and 1 base respectively, with 7 bases between them. The CDR3 loop spans 13 amino acids. Germline-derived CDR1 and CDR2 are SGHTA and FQGNSA. The CDR3 sequence is CASSPRGTDTQYF. The CDR3 DNA reads as TGTGCCAGCAGCCCCCGAGGCACAGATACGCAGTATTTT.

This rearrangement joins TRBV6-1 to TRBJ1-2; D gene uncertain. This CDR3 contains 14 residues. Trimming removed 2 bases at V and 4 bases at J, with 11 bases between. Looked up from germline, CDR1 is MNHNS and CDR2 is SASEGT. The DNA of the CDR3 is TGTGCCAGCAGTGAAAGTACAGTTTTCTATGGCTACACCTTC. Its protein product is CASSESTVFYGYTF.

V usage is TRBV18 and J usage is TRBJ1-5, with a tentative D call TRBD1 (5 bases). The V gene's germline CDR1 is KGHSH and CDR2 LQKENI. CDR3 size: 14 residues. Deletions cut 2 bases from V and 6 bases from J, with 11 bases between. CDR3: CASSPGGVGQPQHF. CDR3 nucleotide sequence: TGTGCCAGCTCACCAGGAGGGGTAGGTCAGCCCCAGCATTTT.

The chain links TRBV19 to TRBJ2-7; D is possibly TRBD1 (6 bases). This CDR3 spans 12 amino acids. The V end lost 0 bases, the J end lost 8 bases, and 8 bases lay between the germline ends. Per germline, CDR1 LNHDA and CDR2 SQIVND (reference sequence). CDR3 protein: CASSIDGGQQYF. CDR3 nucleotides: TGTGCCAGTAGTATAGATGGGGGCCAGCAGTACTTC.

The chain combines TRBV4-1 with TRBJ2-1; 10 bases agree with TRBD2. The V gene's germline CDR1 is MGHRA and CDR2 YSYEKL. Trimming cost V 2 bases and J 8 bases; bases outside gene matches: 9. The CDR3 sequence is 16 residues long. The CDR3 DNA follows: TGCGCCAGCAGCCAACTGACTAGCGGGCCAGTTGATGAGCAGTTCTTC. Its translation is CASSQLTSGPVDEQFF.

The chain recombines TRBV6-5 with TRBJ1-1, with 8 positions matching TRBD1. CDR3 length: 14 residues. CDR1 and CDR2 (germline): MNHEY, SVGAGI. With 8 bases clipped from V and 6 bases from J, the junction kept 11 bases outside the gene matches. In DNA form, the CDR3 reads TGTGCCAGCGGTAAGGACAGGGCGGACTCTGAAGCTTTCTTT. Its translation is CASGKDRADSEAFF.

J is TRBJ2-5 and V is TRBV4-1; TRBD2 aligns across 8 bases. CDR1 MGHRA and CDR2 YSYEKL come from the germline V gene. After removal of 1 base from V and 0 bases from J, the junction contained 1 base not matched to a gene. There are 15 residues in the CDR3. The CDR3 sequence: CASSQALADQETQYF. The CDR3 DNA reads TGCGCCAGCAGCCAAGCACTAGCGGACCAAGAGACCCAGTACTTC.

The J gene is TRBJ2-7, the V gene TRBV4-1; TRBD2 aligns across 8 bases. V lost 4 bases to trimming and J lost 3 bases; unmatched junction nucleotides: 5. The CDR3 runs 14 residues. CDR1 MGHRA and CDR2 YSYEKL come from the germline V gene. CDR3 nucleotides: TGCGCCAGCAGCCGACCCGGGACTAGCTACGAGCAGTACTTC. It yields the protein CASSRPGTSYEQYF.

This chain links TRBV5-1 with TRBJ2-5; TRBD1 matches 7 bases. Germline V CDR1 and CDR2: SGHRS, YFSETQ. Losses at the gene ends were 3 bases for V and 5 bases for J; bases not matched to a gene: 10. This CDR3 is 15 amino acids long. CDR3 in amino acids: CASSSGQARGETQYF. The CDR3 DNA follows: TGCGCCAGCAGCTCAGGCCAGGCCAGGGGGGAGACCCAGTACTTC.